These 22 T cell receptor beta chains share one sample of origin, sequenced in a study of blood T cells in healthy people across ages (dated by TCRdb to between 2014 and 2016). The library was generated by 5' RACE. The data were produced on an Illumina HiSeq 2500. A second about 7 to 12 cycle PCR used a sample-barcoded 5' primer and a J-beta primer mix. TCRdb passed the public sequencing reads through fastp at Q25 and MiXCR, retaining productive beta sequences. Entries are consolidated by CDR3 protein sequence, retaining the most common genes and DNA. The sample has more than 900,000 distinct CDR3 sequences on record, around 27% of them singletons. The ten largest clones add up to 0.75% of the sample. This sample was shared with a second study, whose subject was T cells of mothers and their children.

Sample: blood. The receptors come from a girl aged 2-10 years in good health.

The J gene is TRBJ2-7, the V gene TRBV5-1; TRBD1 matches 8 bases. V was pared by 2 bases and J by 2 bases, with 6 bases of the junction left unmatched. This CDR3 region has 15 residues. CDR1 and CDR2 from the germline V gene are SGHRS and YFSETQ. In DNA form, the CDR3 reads TGCGCCAGCAGCTTTGACAGGGGCATAACCTACGAGCAGTACTTC. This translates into CASSFDRGITYEQYF.

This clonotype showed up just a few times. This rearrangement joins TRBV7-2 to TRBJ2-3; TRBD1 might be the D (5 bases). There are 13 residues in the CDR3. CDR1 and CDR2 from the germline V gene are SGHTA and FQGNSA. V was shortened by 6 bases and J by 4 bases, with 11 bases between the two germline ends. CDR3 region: CASRTAASDTQYF. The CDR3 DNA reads TGTGCCAGCAGGACAGCCGCCTCAGATACGCAGTATTTT.

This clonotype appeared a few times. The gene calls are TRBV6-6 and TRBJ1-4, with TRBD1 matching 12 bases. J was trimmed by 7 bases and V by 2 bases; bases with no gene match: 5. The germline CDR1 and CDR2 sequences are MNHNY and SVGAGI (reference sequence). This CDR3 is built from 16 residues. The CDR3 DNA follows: TGTGCCAGCAGTTACCGGGACAGGGGGCGCGGTGAAAAACTGTTTTTT. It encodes CASSYRDRGRGEKLFF.

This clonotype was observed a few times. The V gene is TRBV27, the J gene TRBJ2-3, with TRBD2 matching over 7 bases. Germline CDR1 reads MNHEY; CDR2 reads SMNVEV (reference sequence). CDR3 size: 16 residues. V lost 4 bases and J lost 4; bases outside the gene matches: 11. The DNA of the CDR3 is TGTGCCAGCAGTTCGTTTTTGGGAGGGAGGTCAGATACGCAGTATTTT. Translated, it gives CASSSFLGGRSDTQYF.

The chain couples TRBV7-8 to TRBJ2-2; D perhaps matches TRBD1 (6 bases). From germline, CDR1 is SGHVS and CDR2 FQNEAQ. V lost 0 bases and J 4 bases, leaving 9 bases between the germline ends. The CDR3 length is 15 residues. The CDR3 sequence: CASSLAAGATGELFF. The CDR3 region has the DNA TGTGCCAGCAGCTTAGCGGCAGGGGCCACCGGGGAGCTGTTTTTT.

CDR3 loop: CASSLTRRLETQYF. The CDR3 DNA reads TGTGCCAGCAGTTTAACTAGGAGGTTGGAGACCCAGTACTTC. This chain connects TRBV12-3 or TRBV12-4 to TRBJ2-5; D possibly corresponds to TRBD2 (5 bases). CDR3 size: 14 residues. V lost 2 bases and J 5 bases, leaving 12 bases between the germline ends.

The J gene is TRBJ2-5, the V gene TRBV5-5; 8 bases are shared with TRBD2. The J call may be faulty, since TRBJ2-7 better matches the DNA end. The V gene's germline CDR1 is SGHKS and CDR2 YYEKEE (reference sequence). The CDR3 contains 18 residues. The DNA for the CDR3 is TGTGCCAGCAGCTTGGGGTTACTAGCGGCGTCCTTATCCTACGAGCAGTACTTC. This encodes CASSLGLLAASLSYEQYF.

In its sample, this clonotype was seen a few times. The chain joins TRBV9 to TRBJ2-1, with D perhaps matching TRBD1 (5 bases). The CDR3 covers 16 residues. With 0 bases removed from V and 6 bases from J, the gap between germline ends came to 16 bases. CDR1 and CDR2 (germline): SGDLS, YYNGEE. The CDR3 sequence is CASSVDQDPTANEQFF. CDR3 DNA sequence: TGTGCCAGCAGCGTAGACCAGGATCCGACAGCCAATGAGCAGTTCTTC.

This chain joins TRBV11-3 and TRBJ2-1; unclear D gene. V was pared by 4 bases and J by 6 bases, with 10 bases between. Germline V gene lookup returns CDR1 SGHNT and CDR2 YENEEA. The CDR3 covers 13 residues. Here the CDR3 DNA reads TGTGCCAGCAGCTCCCCGGCAAGCAATGAGCAGTTCTTC. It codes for CASSSPASNEQFF.

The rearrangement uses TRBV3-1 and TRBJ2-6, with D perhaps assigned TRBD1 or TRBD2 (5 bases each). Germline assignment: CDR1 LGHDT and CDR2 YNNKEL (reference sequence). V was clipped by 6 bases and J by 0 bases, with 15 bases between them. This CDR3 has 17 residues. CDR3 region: CASRLTGGYSGANVLTF. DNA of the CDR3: TGTGCCAGCAGATTAACAGGAGGATACTCTGGGGCCAACGTCCTGACTTTC.

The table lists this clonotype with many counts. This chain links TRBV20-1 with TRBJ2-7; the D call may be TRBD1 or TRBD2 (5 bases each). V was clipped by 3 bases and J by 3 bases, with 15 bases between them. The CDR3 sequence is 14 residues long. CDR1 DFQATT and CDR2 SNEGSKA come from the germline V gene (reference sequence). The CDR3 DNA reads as TGCAGTGCTAGTACTAGGGGTCGCAACTACGAGCAGTACTTC. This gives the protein CSASTRGRNYEQYF.

The CDR3 DNA follows: TGTGCCACCAGATCAGCATGGGAGGACACTGAAGCTTTCTTT. It encodes CATRSAWEDTEAFF. J is TRBJ1-1 and V is TRBV15; unclear D gene. Germline V gene lookup returns CDR1 LNHNV and CDR2 YYDKDF (reference sequence). V lost 6 bases to trimming and J lost 3 bases, with 14 bases between them. This CDR3 is 14 amino acids long.

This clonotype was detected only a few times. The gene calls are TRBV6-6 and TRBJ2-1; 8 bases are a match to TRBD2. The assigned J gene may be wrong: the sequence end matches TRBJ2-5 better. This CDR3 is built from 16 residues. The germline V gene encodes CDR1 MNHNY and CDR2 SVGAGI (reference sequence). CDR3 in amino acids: CASSPSAGVMEETQYF. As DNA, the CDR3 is TGTGCCAGCAGTCCCTCAGCGGGGGTTATGGAGGAGACCCAGTACTTC.

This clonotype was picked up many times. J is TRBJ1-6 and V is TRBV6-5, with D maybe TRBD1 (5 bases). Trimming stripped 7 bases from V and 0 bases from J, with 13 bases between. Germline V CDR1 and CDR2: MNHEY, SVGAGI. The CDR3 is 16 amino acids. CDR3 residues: CASNPVRGSYNSPLHF. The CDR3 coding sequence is TGTGCCAGCAACCCCGTAAGGGGCTCCTATAATTCACCCCTCCACTTT.

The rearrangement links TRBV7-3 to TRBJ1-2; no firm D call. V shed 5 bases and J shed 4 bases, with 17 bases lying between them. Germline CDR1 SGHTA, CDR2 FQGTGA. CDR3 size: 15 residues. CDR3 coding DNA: TGTGCCAGCAGCCTAAGGGAAAGGAAAAGCTATGGCTACACCTTC. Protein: CASSLRERKSYGYTF.

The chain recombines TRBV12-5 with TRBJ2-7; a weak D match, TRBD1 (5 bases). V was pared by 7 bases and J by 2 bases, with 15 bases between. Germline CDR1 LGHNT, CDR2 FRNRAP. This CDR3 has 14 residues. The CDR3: CASADQGKTYEQYF. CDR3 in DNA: TGTGCTAGTGCCGACCAGGGTAAGACCTACGAGCAGTACTTC.

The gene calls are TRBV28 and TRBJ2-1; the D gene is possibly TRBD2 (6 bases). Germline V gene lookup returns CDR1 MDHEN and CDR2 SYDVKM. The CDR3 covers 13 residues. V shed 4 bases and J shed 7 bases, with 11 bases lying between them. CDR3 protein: CASSSPRGNEQFF. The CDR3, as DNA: TGTGCCAGCAGTTCCCCTCGGGGGAATGAGCAGTTCTTC.

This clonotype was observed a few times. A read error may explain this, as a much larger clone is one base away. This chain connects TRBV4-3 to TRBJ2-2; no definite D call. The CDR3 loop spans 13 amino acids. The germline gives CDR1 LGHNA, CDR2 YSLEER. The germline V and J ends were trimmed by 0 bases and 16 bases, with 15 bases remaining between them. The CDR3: CASSQDSGRAEFF. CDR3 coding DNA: TGCGCCAGCAGCCAAGATAGTGGACGGGCGGAGTTTTTT.

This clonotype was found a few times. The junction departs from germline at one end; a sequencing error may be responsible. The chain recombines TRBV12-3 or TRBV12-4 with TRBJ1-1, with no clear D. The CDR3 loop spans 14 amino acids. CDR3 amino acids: CASGAGTPPREAFF. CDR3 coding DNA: TGTGCCAGCGGCGCGGGAACACCGCCTCGTGAAGCCTTCTTT.

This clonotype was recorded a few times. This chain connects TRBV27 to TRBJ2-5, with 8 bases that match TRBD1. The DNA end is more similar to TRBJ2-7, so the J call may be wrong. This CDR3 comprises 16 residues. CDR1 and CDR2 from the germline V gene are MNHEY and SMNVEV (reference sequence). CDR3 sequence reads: CASSHTRDRPTYEQYF. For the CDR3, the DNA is TGTGCCAGCAGCCACACCCGGGACAGGCCGACCTACGAGCAGTACTTC.

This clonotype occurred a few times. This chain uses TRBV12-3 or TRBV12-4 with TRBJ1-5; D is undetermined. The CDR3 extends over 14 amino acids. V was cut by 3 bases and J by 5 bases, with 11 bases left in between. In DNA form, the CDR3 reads TGTGCCAGCAGTTTCGGCAGCCTCTATCAGCCCCAGCATTTT. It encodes CASSFGSLYQPQHF.

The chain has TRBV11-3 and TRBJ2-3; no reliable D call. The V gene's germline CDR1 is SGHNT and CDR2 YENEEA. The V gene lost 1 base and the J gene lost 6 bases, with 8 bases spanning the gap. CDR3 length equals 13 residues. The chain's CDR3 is CASSLAVIDTQYF. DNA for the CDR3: TGTGCCAGCAGCTTAGCGGTGATCGATACGCAGTATTTT.